This is a list of T cell receptor beta chains from one sample in a study of response to subunit inactivated influenza vaccine. TCRdb re-derived calls from the RT-PCR reads in MiXCR, one entry per CDR3 protein. The sample lists about 480,000 distinct CDR3 sequences, roughly 11% occurring once. The source was PBMCs from blood, collected more than 35 days after vaccination. Receptor source: a man between 45 and 60 years old who received an inactivated influenza vaccine. The CDR3 runs from the conserved cysteine through the conserved F or W. Each record gives: D gene, V gene, J gene, clone size, CDR3 protein, CDR3 DNA. The D gene is left open where the match is weak. Where a row states a size, it is once, few, many or the class of an expanded clone; other rows omit it.

D: -
V: TRBV7-2
J: TRBJ2-1
size: many
CDR3: CASSSHRALVYNEQFF
DNA: TGTGCCAGCAGCTCGCACAGGGCGCTCGTTTACAATGAGCAGTTCTTC

D: TRBD2
V: TRBV7-2
J: TRBJ2-1
size: many
CDR3: CASSATSGLNEQFF
DNA: TGTGCCAGCAGCGCTACTAGCGGCCTCAATGAGCAGTTCTTC

D: TRBD1
V: TRBV12-3/TRBV12-4
J: TRBJ2-7
size: -
CDR3: CASSPGQASSYEQYF
DNA: TGTGCCAGCAGTCCGGGACAGGCGTCCTCCTACGAGCAGTACTTC

D: -
V: TRBV7-2
J: TRBJ2-1
size: -
CDR3: CASSPGGRDEQFF
DNA: TGTGCCAGCAGCCCAGGGGGGAGGGATGAGCAGTTCTTC

D: -
V: TRBV6-5
J: TRBJ1-2
size: many
CDR3: CASRDLSYGYTF
DNA: TGTGCCAGCAGGGACCTGAGCTATGGCTACACCTTC

D: -
V: TRBV28
J: TRBJ2-1
size: few
CDR3: CASSLSWVRGSYNEQFF
DNA: TGTGCCAGCAGTTTATCGTGGGTTCGGGGCTCCTACAATGAGCAGTTCTTC

D: -
V: TRBV7-6
J: TRBJ1-4
size: once
CDR3: CASSLASPRAPLFF
DNA: TGTGCCAGCAGCTTAGCTTCGCCAAGGGCCCCTCTGTTTTTT

D: -
V: TRBV12-3/TRBV12-4
J: TRBJ1-2
size: -
CDR3: CASSLGSGEGYTF
DNA: TGTGCCAGCAGTTTAGGGTCAGGGGAGGGCTACACCTTC

D: TRBD1
V: TRBV6-5
J: TRBJ1-1
size: many
CDR3: CASSLGQGHTEAFF
DNA: TGTGCCAGCAGCTTAGGACAGGGCCACACTGAAGCTTTCTTT

D: TRBD2
V: TRBV20-1
J: TRBJ2-1
size: many
CDR3: CSAGGTSGILEFF
DNA: TGCAGTGCTGGGGGCACTAGCGGGATTTTGGAGTTCTTC

D: -
V: TRBV20-1
J: TRBJ2-3
size: -
CDR3: CSARDVGLITDTQYF
DNA: TGCAGTGCTAGAGATGTCGGACTTATCACAGATACGCAGTATTTT

D: -
V: TRBV10-3
J: TRBJ2-5
size: -
CDR3: CAISESRETRYF
DNA: TGTGCCATCAGTGAGTCACGGGAGACCCGGTACTTC

D: TRBD2
V: TRBV7-3
J: TRBJ2-1
size: -
CDR3: CASSLTGGTSYNEQFF
DNA: TGTGCCAGCAGCTTGACCGGGGGGACCTCCTACAATGAGCAGTTCTTC

D: -
V: TRBV11-2
J: TRBJ2-2
size: -
CDR3: CASSVLGAGTGELFF
DNA: TGTGCCAGCAGCGTACTGGGGGCTGGGACCGGGGAGCTGTTTTTT

D: TRBD1
V: TRBV5-1
J: TRBJ2-2
size: many
CDR3: CASSSTGVGSGELFF
DNA: TGCGCCAGCAGCTCGACAGGGGTTGGTTCCGGGGAGCTGTTTTTT

D: TRBD1
V: TRBV29-1
J: TRBJ2-7
size: many
CDR3: CSVESDRGLYYEQYF
DNA: TGCAGCGTTGAAAGCGACAGGGGCCTTTACTACGAGCAGTACTTC

D: TRBD1
V: TRBV20-1
J: TRBJ1-1
size: many
CDR3: CSAGDRVNTEAFF
DNA: TGCAGTGCTGGGGACAGGGTGAACACTGAAGCTTTCTTT

D: -
V: TRBV10-3
J: TRBJ2-5
size: few
CDR3: CATGALETQYF
DNA: TGTGCCACCGGGGCTTTAGAGACCCAGTACTTC

D: TRBD1
V: TRBV10-3
J: TRBJ2-7
size: few
CDR3: CATNLGQNSYEQYF
DNA: TGTGCCACCAACCTGGGACAGAACTCCTACGAGCAGTACTTC

D: TRBD2
V: TRBV9
J: TRBJ2-7
size: -
CDR3: CAISGGHSGSYHEQYF
DNA: TGTGCCATCAGCGGGGGACATAGCGGGAGCTACCACGAGCAGTACTTC

D: -
V: TRBV27
J: TRBJ2-1
size: few
CDR3: CASSPARYRPDEQFF
DNA: TGTGCCAGCAGTCCAGCCCGATACAGACCGGATGAGCAGTTCTTC

D: TRBD2
V: TRBV10-3
J: TRBJ2-3
size: many
CDR3: CAISAGSTDTQYF
DNA: TGTGCCATTTCAGCGGGAAGCACAGATACGCAGTATTTT

D: TRBD2
V: TRBV5-1
J: TRBJ2-1
size: -
CDR3: CASSSSSGLGVNEQFF
DNA: TGCGCCAGCAGCTCCTCATCGGGACTAGGGGTCAATGAGCAGTTCTTC

D: -
V: TRBV28
J: TRBJ2-7
size: -
CDR3: CASSQTGPRIYEQYF
DNA: TGTGCCAGCAGCCAAACAGGGCCCCGCATCTACGAGCAGTACTTC

D: -
V: TRBV14
J: TRBJ2-7
size: -
CDR3: CASSPKWNEQYF
DNA: TGTGCCAGCAGCCCGAAATGGAACGAGCAGTACTTC

D: TRBD1
V: TRBV5-1
J: TRBJ2-1
size: many
CDR3: CASKTGTGEFDEQFF
DNA: TGCGCCAGCAAGACCGGGACAGGGGAGTTCGATGAGCAGTTCTTC

D: -
V: TRBV28
J: TRBJ1-4
size: -
CDR3: CASSPPRGVLFF
DNA: TGTGCCAGCAGTCCCCCGCGGGGGGTTCTGTTTTTT

D: TRBD2
V: TRBV20-1
J: TRBJ2-3
size: few
CDR3: CSARPGLASDTQYF
DNA: TGCAGTGCTAGGCCGGGACTAGCATCCGATACGCAGTATTTT

D: TRBD2
V: TRBV5-1
J: TRBJ2-7
size: -
CDR3: CASKSGTGRYEQYF
DNA: TGCGCCAGCAAGAGCGGGACCGGACGCTACGAGCAGTACTTC

D: TRBD1
V: TRBV6-6
J: TRBJ1-2
size: few
CDR3: CASMGQGLSGYTF
DNA: TGTGCCAGCATGGGACAGGGCCTCTCCGGCTACACCTTC

D: -
V: TRBV27
J: TRBJ2-7
size: few
CDR3: CASSPSGRRYYEQYF
DNA: TGTGCCAGCAGTCCCTCAGGGAGGCGGTACTACGAGCAGTACTTC

D: TRBD2
V: TRBV24-1
J: TRBJ2-1
size: -
CDR3: CATSDWGLAGEQFF
DNA: TGTGCCACCAGTGATTGGGGACTAGCGGGCGAGCAGTTCTTC

D: -
V: TRBV2
J: TRBJ2-5
size: -
CDR3: CASSEWGAHGETQYF
DNA: TGTGCCAGCAGTGAATGGGGGGCACATGGCGAGACCCAGTACTTC

D: TRBD1
V: TRBV11-1
J: TRBJ2-1
size: -
CDR3: CASSHPGQGNEQFF
DNA: TGTGCCAGCAGCCACCCGGGACAGGGCAATGAGCAGTTCTTC

D: -
V: TRBV4-2
J: TRBJ2-7
size: -
CDR3: CAISPGPPYEQYF
DNA: TGTGCCATCAGCCCCGGGCCACCCTACGAGCAGTACTTC

D: -
V: TRBV5-1
J: TRBJ2-7
size: -
CDR3: CASSLKGPAYEQYF
DNA: TGCGCCAGCAGCTTGAAGGGGCCCGCCTACGAGCAGTACTTC

D: TRBD2
V: TRBV5-1
J: TRBJ2-1
size: few
CDR3: CASSLSSGREWYNEQFF
DNA: TGCGCCAGCAGCTTAAGTTCGGGGCGGGAGTGGTACAATGAGCAGTTCTTC

D: -
V: TRBV7-9
J: TRBJ2-7
size: once
CDR3: CASSLDGSPAYEQYF
DNA: TGTGCCAGCAGCTTAGATGGGAGCCCCGCCTACGAGCAGTACTTC

D: -
V: TRBV20-1
J: TRBJ2-2
size: -
CDR3: CSARDGGQNGELFF
DNA: TGCAGTGCTAGAGACGGGGGTCAAAACGGGGAGCTGTTTTTT

D: -
V: TRBV20-1
J: TRBJ2-3
size: -
CDR3: CSARSREYTDTQYF
DNA: TGCAGTGCTAGATCCAGAGAGTACACAGATACGCAGTATTTT

D: TRBD2
V: TRBV20-1
J: TRBJ2-1
size: many
CDR3: CSARDASGTKSSYNEQFF
DNA: TGCAGTGCTAGAGATGCTAGCGGGACGAAGAGCTCCTACAATGAGCAGTTCTTC

D: -
V: TRBV7-8
J: TRBJ2-7
size: -
CDR3: CASSLFQGLRNEQYF
DNA: TGTGCCAGCAGCTTATTTCAGGGGCTGAGAAACGAGCAGTACTTC

D: -
V: TRBV6-5
J: TRBJ1-4
size: -
CDR3: CASSYGPRQSYNEKLFF
DNA: TGTGCCAGCAGTTACGGGCCCCGACAGAGCTATAATGAAAAACTGTTTTTT

D: -
V: TRBV29-1
J: TRBJ2-7
size: many
CDR3: CSVSSGFGEQYF
DNA: TGCAGCGTTTCCTCAGGGTTCGGCGAGCAGTACTTC

D: -
V: TRBV12-3/TRBV12-4
J: TRBJ2-1
size: few
CDR3: CASSPGVVTYNEQFF
DNA: TGTGCCAGCAGTCCAGGGGTCGTGACCTACAATGAGCAGTTCTTC

D: TRBD2
V: TRBV20-1
J: TRBJ2-3
size: -
CDR3: CSARDSGLAGGVDTQYF
DNA: TGCAGTGCTAGAGATAGTGGGCTAGCGGGAGGTGTCGATACGCAGTATTTT